The entry that follows covers one TCR beta chain sequence. The antigen is unknown. These data belong to a study of shared clonotypes between healthy human individuals. Study-wide results and caveats: Large sequencing depth failed to make sorted-subset sequencing complete, rarefaction showed.

TCRdb keeps only in-frame clones here, not all; method: immunoSEQ multiplex PCR. Counted here are about 2 million clones, over 85% occurring once; the ten biggest clones make up 1% to 1.5%. Positive CCR7 selection of CD45RO-negative cells yielded the naive CD8 cells, and terminally differentiated effector memory CD45RA+ cells were excluded. CDR1 and CDR2 (germline): MDHEN, SYDVKM. The CDR3 has 14 amino acids. V was cut by 6 bases and J by 5 bases, with 16 bases left in between. Sequenced sample: naive CD8+ T cells sorted from blood. The sequence was collected from a man aged 18-30 years in good health. V is TRBV28 and J is TRBJ2-5; D may be TRBD2 (5 bases). This chain's CDR3 is CASRGVAARETQYF. In DNA form, the CDR3 reads TGTGCCAGCAGGGGAGTGGCGGCCCGCGAGACCCAGTACTTC.